This is a list of T cell receptor beta chains from one sample in a study of T cell changes during pregnancy in multiple sclerosis. Sequencing used immunoSEQ multiplex PCR; TCRdb keeps in-frame clones, though not all of them. The data hold tens of thousands of clones, with 75% to 95% observed a single time. The sample consisted of peripheral blood, taken in the third trimester of pregnancy. Source of these receptors: a female donor in good health, enrolled as a control in a pregnancy study. Both conserved end residues are part of each CDR3. The D gene is left open where the match is weak. Clone size is stated in some rows and not others, as once, few, many or a class when expanded.

size: -; J: TRBJ1-5; D: TRBD1; V: TRBV19; DNA: TGTGCCAGTAGACTCGACAGGGCGAGCAATCAGCCCCAGCATTTT; CDR3: CASRLDRASNQPQHF
size: -; J: TRBJ2-6; D: TRBD2; V: TRBV6-5; DNA: TGTGCCAGCAGTTACGGGGGAGGGGCTGGGGCCAACGTCCTGACTTTC; CDR3: CASSYGGGAGANVLTF
size: -; J: TRBJ2-2; D: TRBD2; V: TRBV19; DNA: TGTGCCAGTAGTATTTGGAGCGGGAGTTTCACCGGGGAGCTGTTTTTT; CDR3: CASSIWSGSFTGELFF
size: -; J: TRBJ2-2; D: TRBD1; V: TRBV5-1; DNA: TGCGCCAGCAGCGGGGACAGGGGTCCCCCCGGGGAGCTGTTTTTT; CDR3: CASSGDRGPPGELFF
size: once; J: TRBJ2-2; D: TRBD1; V: TRBV15; DNA: TGTGCCACCAGCAGAGATAGGGGGCAGGTTAGCACCGGGGAGCTGTTTTTT; CDR3: CATSRDRGQVSTGELFF
size: -; J: TRBJ1-6; D: -; V: TRBV7-8; DNA: TGTGCCAGCAGCGTAGAAGGGAGCGAATCACCCCTCCACTTT; CDR3: CASSVEGSESPLHF
size: -; J: TRBJ2-2; D: TRBD2; V: TRBV4-2; DNA: TGTGCCAGCAGCCCGCGGGAGAGCACCGGGGAGCTGTTTTTT; CDR3: CASSPRESTGELFF
size: -; J: TRBJ2-2; D: TRBD2; V: TRBV19; DNA: TGTGCCAGTAGTTTCGGACTAGCGGGGAACACCGGGGAGCTGTTTTTT; CDR3: CASSFGLAGNTGELFF
size: -; J: TRBJ2-7; D: -; V: TRBV7-6; DNA: TGTGCCAGCAGCTTGGAGGGAGCGAGCTCCTACGAGCAGTACTTC; CDR3: CASSLEGASSYEQYF
size: -; J: TRBJ2-1; D: -; V: TRBV19; DNA: TGTGCCAGTAGTTTACAGGGTGATTGCTACAATGAGCAGTTCTTC; CDR3: CASSLQGDCYNEQFF
size: once; J: TRBJ1-6; D: -; V: TRBV25-1; DNA: TGTGCCAGCAACCAGGGCTCCTATAATTCACCCCTCCACTTT; CDR3: CASNQGSYNSPLHF
size: once; J: TRBJ1-1; D: -; V: TRBV27; DNA: TGTGCCAGTAGAACAGGGTCAAACACTGAAGCTTTCTTT; CDR3: CASRTGSNTEAFF
size: -; J: TRBJ2-7; D: TRBD2; V: TRBV10-3; DNA: TGTGCCATCAGGGCTAGCGGGGGGTATAGCTCCTACGAGCAGTACTTC; CDR3: CAIRASGGYSSYEQYF
size: -; J: TRBJ2-5; D: -; V: TRBV5-1; DNA: TGCGCCAGCAGCGCGGGACTGACCCAAGAGACCCAGTACTTC; CDR3: CASSAGLTQETQYF
size: -; J: TRBJ2-1; D: TRBD1; V: TRBV18; DNA: TGTGCCAGCTCACCACCCGCGACAGGGTCTCTGAATGAGCAGTTCTTC; CDR3: CASSPPATGSLNEQFF
size: -; J: TRBJ2-3; D: -; V: TRBV5-4; DNA: TGTGCCAGCAGCCGTACAGGTACTAGCACAGATACGCAGTATTTT; CDR3: CASSRTGTSTDTQYF
size: -; J: TRBJ2-2; D: TRBD1; V: TRBV5-1; DNA: TGCGCCAGCAGCCAGGGACAGGGTGCCCCCGGGGAGCTGTTTTTT; CDR3: CASSQGQGAPGELFF
size: -; J: TRBJ2-5; D: -; V: TRBV2; DNA: TGTGCCAGCAGTGAAGCGTGGGTGCCAGGAGGAGAGACCCAGTACTTC; CDR3: CASSEAWVPGGETQYF
size: few; J: TRBJ2-7; D: -; V: TRBV18; DNA: TGTGCCAGCTCTCCTTGGGGGGGCTTTGCCGAGCTGTACTTC; CDR3: CASSPWGGFAELYF
size: -; J: TRBJ1-2; D: -; V: TRBV7-8; DNA: TGTGCCAGCAGCCCTGACTCAAACTATGGCTACACCTTC; CDR3: CASSPDSNYGYTF
size: -; J: TRBJ2-5; D: TRBD1; V: TRBV7-2; DNA: TGTGCCAGCAGCTTGGGGAACAGGGGGCGGCTAGAGACCCAGTACTTC; CDR3: CASSLGNRGRLETQYF
size: -; J: TRBJ1-2; D: TRBD1; V: TRBV30; DNA: TGTGCCTGGGTTGGACAGGGGGTTGGCTACACCTTC; CDR3: CAWVGQGVGYTF
size: -; J: TRBJ1-1; D: -; V: TRBV27; DNA: TGTGCCAGCACCTCTTCTCGGGACACTGAAGCTTTCTTT; CDR3: CASTSSRDTEAFF
size: -; J: TRBJ2-1; D: -; V: TRBV5-4; DNA: TGTGCCAGCAGTTGGGCGCGTGGGGAGCAGTTCTTC; CDR3: CASSWARGEQFF